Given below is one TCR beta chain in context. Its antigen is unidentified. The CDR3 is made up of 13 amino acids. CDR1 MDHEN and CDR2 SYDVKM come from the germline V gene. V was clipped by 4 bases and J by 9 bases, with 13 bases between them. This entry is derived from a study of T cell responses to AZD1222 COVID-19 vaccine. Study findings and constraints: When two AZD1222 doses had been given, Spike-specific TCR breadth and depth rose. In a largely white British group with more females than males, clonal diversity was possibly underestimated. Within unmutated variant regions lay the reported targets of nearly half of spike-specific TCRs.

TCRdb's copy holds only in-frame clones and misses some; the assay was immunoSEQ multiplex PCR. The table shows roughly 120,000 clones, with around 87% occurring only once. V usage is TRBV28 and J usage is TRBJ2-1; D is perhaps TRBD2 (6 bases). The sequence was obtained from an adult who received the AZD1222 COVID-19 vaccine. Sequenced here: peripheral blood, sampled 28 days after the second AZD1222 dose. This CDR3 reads CASSSEGIIEQFF. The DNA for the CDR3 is TGTGCCAGCAGTTCGGAGGGTATTATTGAGCAGTTCTTC.